These 5 T cell receptor beta chains were all obtained from the same sample, sequenced in a study of T cells after yellow fever vaccination. TCRdb re-derived calls from the 5' RACE reads in MiXCR, one entry per CDR3 protein. The profile shows roughly 100,000 distinct CDR3 sequences, roughly 10% of them singletons. The specimen was CD8+ T cells not binding an NS4B(214-222) dextramer, sorted from PBMCs, collected roughly 15 days after the first yellow fever vaccination. The receptors originated from a man younger than 35 who received the YFV17D yellow fever vaccine.

This clonotype has a count of ten or more. The chain carries TRBV12-3 or TRBV12-4 and TRBJ1-1, with 10 bases fitting TRBD1. This CDR3 region has 15 residues. Trimming removed 6 bases from V and 3 bases from J; junction bases left unmatched: 7. CDR3 protein: CASSAIGQGDTEAFF. The DNA for the CDR3 is TGTGCCAGCAGCGCGATAGGACAGGGGGACACTGAAGCTTTCTTT.

A few counts support this clonotype. The V call is TRBV12-3 or TRBV12-4, the J call TRBJ1-5, with a possible D match to TRBD1 (5 bases). V was trimmed by 4 bases and J by 10 bases, leaving 11 bases between them. This CDR3 contains 12 residues. This CDR3 is CASSSSRAPQHF. CDR3 nucleotides: TGTGCCAGCAGTTCCAGCAGGGCCCCCCAGCATTTT.

This clonotype was recorded a few times. The chain carries TRBV19 and TRBJ1-1; perhaps TRBD1 as D (5 bases). The V gene lost 3 bases and the J gene lost 3 bases, with 8 bases spanning the gap. The germline gives CDR1 LNHDA, CDR2 SQIVND (reference sequence). This CDR3 is built from 13 residues. This CDR3 reads CASSIRGDTEAFF. For the CDR3, the DNA is TGTGCCAGTAGTATTCGGGGGGACACTGAAGCTTTCTTT.

The gene calls are TRBV6-2 or TRBV6-3 and TRBJ1-1, with D possibly TRBD1 on 5 matching bases. Germline CDR1 MNHEY, CDR2 SVGEGT. With 4 bases removed from V and 8 bases from J, the gap between germline ends came to 14 bases. The CDR3 has 13 residues. This CDR3 reads CASSSGPLDEAFF. For the CDR3, the DNA is TGTGCCAGCAGTTCGGGACCTCTTGACGAAGCTTTCTTT.

In this sample, this clonotype turned up a few times. The genes are TRBV5-4 and TRBJ2-5; TRBD1 might be the D (6 bases). The CDR3 has 14 residues. Trimming shortened V by 2 bases and J by 1 base, and 9 bases separated the two germline ends. Looked up from germline, CDR1 is SGHNT and CDR2 is YYREEE (reference sequence). The CDR3 bases are TGTGCCAGCAGCTTCCGAGGGGGCCAAGAGACCCAGTACTTC. Translation: CASSFRGGQETQYF.